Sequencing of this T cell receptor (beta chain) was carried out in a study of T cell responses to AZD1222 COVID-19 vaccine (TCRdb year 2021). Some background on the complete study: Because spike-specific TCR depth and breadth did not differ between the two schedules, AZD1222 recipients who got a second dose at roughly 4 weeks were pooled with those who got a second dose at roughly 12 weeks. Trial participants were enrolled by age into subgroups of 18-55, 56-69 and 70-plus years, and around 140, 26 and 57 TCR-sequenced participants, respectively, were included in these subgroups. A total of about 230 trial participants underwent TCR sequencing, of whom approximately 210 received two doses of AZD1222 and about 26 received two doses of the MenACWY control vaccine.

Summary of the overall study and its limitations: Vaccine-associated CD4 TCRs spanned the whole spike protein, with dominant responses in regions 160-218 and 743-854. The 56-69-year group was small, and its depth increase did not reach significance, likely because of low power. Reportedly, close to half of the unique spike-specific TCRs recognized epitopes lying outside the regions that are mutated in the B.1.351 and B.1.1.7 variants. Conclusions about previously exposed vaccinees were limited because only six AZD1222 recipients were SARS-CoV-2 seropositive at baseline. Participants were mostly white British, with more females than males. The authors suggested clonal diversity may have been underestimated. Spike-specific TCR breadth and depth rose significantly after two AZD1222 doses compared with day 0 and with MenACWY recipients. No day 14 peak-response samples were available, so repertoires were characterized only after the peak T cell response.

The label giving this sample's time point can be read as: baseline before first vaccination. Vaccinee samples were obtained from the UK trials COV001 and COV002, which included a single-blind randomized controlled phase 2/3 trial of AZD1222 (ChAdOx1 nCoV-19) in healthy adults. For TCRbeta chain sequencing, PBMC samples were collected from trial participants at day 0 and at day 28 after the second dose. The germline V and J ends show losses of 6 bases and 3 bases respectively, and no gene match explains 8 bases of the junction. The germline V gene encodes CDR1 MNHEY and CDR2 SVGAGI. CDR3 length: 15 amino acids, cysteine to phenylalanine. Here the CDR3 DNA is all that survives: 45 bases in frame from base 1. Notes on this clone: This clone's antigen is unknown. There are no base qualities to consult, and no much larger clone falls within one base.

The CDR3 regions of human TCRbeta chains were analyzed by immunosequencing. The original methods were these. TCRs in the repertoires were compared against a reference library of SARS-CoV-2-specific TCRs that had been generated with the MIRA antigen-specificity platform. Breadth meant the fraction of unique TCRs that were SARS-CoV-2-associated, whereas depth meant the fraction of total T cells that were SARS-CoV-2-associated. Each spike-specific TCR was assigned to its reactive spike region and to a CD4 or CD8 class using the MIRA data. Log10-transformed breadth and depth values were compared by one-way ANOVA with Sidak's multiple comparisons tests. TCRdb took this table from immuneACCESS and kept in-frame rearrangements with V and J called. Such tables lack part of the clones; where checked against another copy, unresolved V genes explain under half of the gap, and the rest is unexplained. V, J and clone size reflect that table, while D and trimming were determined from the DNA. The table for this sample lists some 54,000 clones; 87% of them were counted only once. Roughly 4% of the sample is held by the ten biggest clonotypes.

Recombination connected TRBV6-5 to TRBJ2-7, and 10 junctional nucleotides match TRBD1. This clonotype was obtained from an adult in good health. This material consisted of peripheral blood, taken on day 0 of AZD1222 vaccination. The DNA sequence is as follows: TGTGCCAGCAGAAAGGGACAGGGGAATGTCTACGAGCAGTACTTC. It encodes CASRKGQGNVYEQYF.